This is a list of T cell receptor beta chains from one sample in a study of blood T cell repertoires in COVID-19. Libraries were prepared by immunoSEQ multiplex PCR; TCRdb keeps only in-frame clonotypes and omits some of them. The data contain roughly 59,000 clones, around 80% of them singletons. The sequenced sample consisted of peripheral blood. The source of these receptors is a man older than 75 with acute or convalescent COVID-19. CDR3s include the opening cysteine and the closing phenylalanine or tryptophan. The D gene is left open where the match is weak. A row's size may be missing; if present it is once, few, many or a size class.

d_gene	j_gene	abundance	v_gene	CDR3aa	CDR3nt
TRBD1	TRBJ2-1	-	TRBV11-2	CASSSDRDNEQFF	TGTGCCAGCAGCTCAGACAGGGACAACGAGCAGTTCTTC
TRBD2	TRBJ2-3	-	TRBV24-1	CATSDPTSGVTDTQYF	TGTGCCACCAGTGACCCGACTAGCGGGGTTACAGATACGCAGTATTTT
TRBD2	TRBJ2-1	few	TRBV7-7	CASSPGLAGNNEQFF	TGTGCCAGCAGCCCGGGACTAGCGGGTAACAATGAGCAGTTCTTC
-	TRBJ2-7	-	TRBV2	CASTKVGQSSYEQYF	TGTGCCAGCACCAAAGTTGGACAGAGCTCCTACGAGCAGTACTTC
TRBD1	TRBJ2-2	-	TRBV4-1	CASTQGGEVAGELFF	TGCGCCAGTACACAGGGGGGAGAGGTCGCCGGGGAGCTGTTTTTT
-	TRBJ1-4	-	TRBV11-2	CASSSKGAGNEKLFF	TGTGCCAGCAGCTCGAAAGGGGCCGGTAATGAAAAACTGTTTTTT
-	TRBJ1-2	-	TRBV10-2	CASSAEAAVGGYTF	TGCGCCAGCAGTGCGGAGGCGGCAGTGGGTGGCTACACCTTC
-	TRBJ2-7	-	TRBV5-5	CASTSQGGAAFEQYF	TGTGCCAGCACTTCGCAAGGAGGGGCAGCCTTCGAGCAGTACTTC
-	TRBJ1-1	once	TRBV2	CASRREENTEAFF	TGTGCCAGCAGGCGTGAAGAGAACACTGAAGCTTTCTTT
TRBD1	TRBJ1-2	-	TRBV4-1	CASSQDRGQASLGYGYTF	TGCGCCAGCAGCCAAGACAGGGGGCAAGCCAGTCTTGGCTATGGCTACACCTTC
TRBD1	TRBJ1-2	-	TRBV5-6	CASSFRDRGGYTF	TGTGCCAGCAGCTTCCGAGACAGGGGTGGCTACACCTTC
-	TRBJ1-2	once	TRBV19	CASSPTVDYGYTF	TGTGCCAGTAGTCCAACAGTGGACTATGGCTACACCTTC
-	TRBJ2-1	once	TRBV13	CASSPWSRGTGNEQFF	TGTGCCAGCAGTCCGTGGTCGCGGGGCACGGGGAATGAGCAGTTCTTC
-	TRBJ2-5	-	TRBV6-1	CASNEGDRKQETQYF	TGTGCCAGCAATGAAGGCGACAGGAAGCAAGAGACCCAGTACTTC
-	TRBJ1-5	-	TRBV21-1	CASSKTSQGYQPQHF	TGTGCCAGCAGCAAAACGTCGCAGGGGTATCAGCCCCAGCATTTT
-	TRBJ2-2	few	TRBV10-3	CAIGPGAGELFF	TGTGCCATCGGTCCGGGAGCGGGGGAGCTGTTTTTT
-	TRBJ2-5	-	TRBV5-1	CASSIKETQYF	TGCGCCAGCAGCATCAAAGAGACCCAGTACTTC
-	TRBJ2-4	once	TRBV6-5	CASSSGGGTANQYF	TGTGCCAGCAGTTCTGGTGGGGGGACAGCTAATCAGTACTTC
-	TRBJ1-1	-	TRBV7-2	CASSLVRGATEAFF	TGTGCCAGCAGCTTAGTTCGGGGGGCCACTGAAGCTTTCTTT
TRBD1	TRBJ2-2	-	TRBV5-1	CASSSGQGWAGELFF	TGCGCCAGCAGCTCAGGACAGGGGTGGGCCGGGGAGCTGTTTTTT
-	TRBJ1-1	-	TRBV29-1	CSVEYGGAGFISEAFF	TGCAGCGTTGAGTACGGCGGGGCAGGTTTTATCTCTGAAGCTTTCTTT
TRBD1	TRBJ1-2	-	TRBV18	CASSFDRDDYGYTF	TGTGCCAGCTCCTTCGACAGGGACGACTATGGCTACACCTTC
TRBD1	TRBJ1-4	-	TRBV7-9	CASRDRGSEKLFF	TGTGCCAGCCGGGACAGGGGGAGTGAAAAACTGTTTTTT
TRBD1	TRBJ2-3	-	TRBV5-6	CASSLQGSDTQYF	TGTGCCAGCAGCTTACAGGGGTCAGATACGCAGTATTTT
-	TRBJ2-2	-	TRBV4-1	CASSQGIRGTDTGELFF	TGCGCCAGCAGCCAAGGGATCCGGGGAACAGACACCGGGGAGCTGTTTTTT
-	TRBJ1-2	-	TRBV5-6	CASSLGAGGYTF	TGTGCCAGCAGCTTGGGTGCAGGAGGCTACACCTTC
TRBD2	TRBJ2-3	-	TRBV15	CATSRSAGGRTSGSTDTQYF	TGTGCCACCAGCAGATCCGCCGGGGGTCGGACTAGCGGTAGCACAGATACGCAGTATTTT
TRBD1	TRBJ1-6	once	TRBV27	CASNPGQYNSPLHF	TGTGCCAGCAACCCGGGACAGTATAATTCACCCCTCCACTTT
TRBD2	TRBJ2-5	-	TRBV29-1	CSAVSGGGEETQYF	TGCAGCGCCGTTAGCGGGGGGGGCGAGGAGACCCAGTACTTC
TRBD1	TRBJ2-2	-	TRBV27	CASSLRQGVSNTGELFF	TGTGCCAGCAGTTTACGCCAGGGGGTTTCGAACACCGGGGAGCTGTTTTTT